This T cell receptor (beta chain) appears in the sequencing data of a study of glioma-infiltrating T cells. This clonotype was picked up one time. Its antigen remains unknown. The study's findings and limits: Tissue and blood shared very few CDR3 sequences. Gliomas, especially low-grade, showed above-expected tissue-blood divergence; non-neoplastic patients showed below.

TCR alpha and beta CDR3 regions were amplified from RNA using iRepertoire nested multiplex PCR. TCRdb used MiXCR to reprocess the multiplex PCR reads, holding one entry per CDR3 protein. This sample has around 170,000 distinct CDR3 sequences; around 40% occur once, and the top ten carry around 5%. Germline V lookup: CDR1 SGHDN, CDR2 FVKESK. CDR3 length: 14 amino acids. V shed 0 bases and J shed 11 bases, with 17 bases lying between them. The sequence was obtained from a human donor with low-grade glioma or glioblastoma, undergoing nonglioma brain surgery, or in good health (not recorded which). The sequenced sample was glioma tissue, nonneoplastic brain tissue, or PBMCs (not recorded which). V is TRBV14 and J is TRBJ2-7; D call uncertain. As DNA, the CDR3 is TGTGCCAGCAGCCAAGATATAAATTCGGAGACCAAGTACTTC. The encoded protein is CASSQDINSETKYF.